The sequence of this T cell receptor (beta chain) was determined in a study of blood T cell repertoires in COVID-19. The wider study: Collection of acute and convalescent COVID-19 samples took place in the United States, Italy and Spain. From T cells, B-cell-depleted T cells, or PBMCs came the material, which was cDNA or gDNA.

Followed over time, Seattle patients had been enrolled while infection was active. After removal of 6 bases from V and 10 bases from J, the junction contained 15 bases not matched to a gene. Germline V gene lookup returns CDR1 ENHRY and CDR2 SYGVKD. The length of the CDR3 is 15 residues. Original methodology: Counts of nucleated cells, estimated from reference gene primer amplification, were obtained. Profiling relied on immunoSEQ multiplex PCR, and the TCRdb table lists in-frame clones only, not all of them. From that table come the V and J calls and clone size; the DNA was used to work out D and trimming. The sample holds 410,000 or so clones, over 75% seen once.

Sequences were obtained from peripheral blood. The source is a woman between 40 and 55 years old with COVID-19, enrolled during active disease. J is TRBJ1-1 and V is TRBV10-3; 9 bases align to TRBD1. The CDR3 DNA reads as TGTGCCATCAGAGACACGAGCCCGGGACAGGGTTTAGCTTTCTTT. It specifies CAIRDTSPGQGLAFF.